A single sample gave rise to the 27 T cell receptor beta chains below, sequenced in a study of control samples from healthy donors and cancer patients. The assay was immunoSEQ multiplex PCR, and TCRdb's table has in-frame clones only and misses some. This repertoire shows around 170,000 clones, around 90% found once; its top ten account for approximately 1.5%. Sequenced: blood. These receptors were collected from a woman in her fifties or sixties in good health.

This sequence joins TRBV7-9 and TRBJ2-1; 7 bases are shared with TRBD2. The length of the CDR3 is 15 residues. The trim removed 5 bases at V and 5 bases at J, leaving 9 bases unmatched. In germline, CDR1 is SEHNR, CDR2 FQNEAQ (reference sequence). The DNA of the CDR3 is TGTGCCAGCAGCACTCAAGCGGGACTCAACAATGAGCAGTTCTTC. Translating gives CASSTQAGLNNEQFF. Using reference TRBV7-9 and TRBJ2-1 for the parts outside the CDR3, the full variable domain is DTGVSQNPRHKITKRGQNVTFRCDPISEHNRLYWYRQTLGQGPEFLTYFQNEAQLEKSRLLSDRFSAERPKGSFSTLEIQRTEQGDSAMYLCASSTQAGLNNEQFFGPGTRLTVL.

The V gene is TRBV4-1, the J gene TRBJ2-3; possible D gene TRBD2, 6 bases. Germline CDR1 is MGHRA and CDR2 is YSYEKL. Trimming removed 6 bases at V and 4 bases at J, with 11 bases between. This CDR3 is 13 amino acids long. This CDR3 is CASSITGADTQYF. DNA for the CDR3: TGCGCCAGCAGTATTACGGGAGCAGATACGCAGTATTTT.

CDR3 in DNA: TGCAGCGTTGGCCCTAGAGGTACGCAGTATTTT. Translated, it gives CSVGPRGTQYF. The chain links TRBV29-1 to TRBJ2-3; D gene unclear. V was cut by 4 bases and J by 8 bases, with 10 bases left in between. This CDR3 is 11 amino acids long. Germline V gene lookup returns CDR1 SQVTM and CDR2 ANQGSEA.

This chain connects TRBV28 to TRBJ2-2; 8 bases are shared with TRBD1. The CDR3 is made up of 15 amino acids. V gave up 6 bases and J gave up 5 bases; unmatched junction bases: 8. The germline gives CDR1 MDHEN, CDR2 SYDVKM. CDR3 in amino acids: CASRSGQVITGELFF. For the CDR3, the DNA is TGTGCCAGCAGATCGGGACAGGTCATTACCGGGGAGCTGTTTTTT. Full variable domain (rest looked up from reference TRBV28 and TRBJ2-2): DVKVTQSSRYLVKRTGEKVFLECVQDMDHENMFWYRQDPGLGLRLIYFSYDVKMKEKGDIPEGYSVSREKKERFSLILESASTNQTSMYLCASRSGQVITGELFFGEGSRLTVL.

This clone turned up a few times. The CDR3 bases are TGTGCCAGCAGTTACGACGGGTTGAGGGCTGAAGCTTTCTTT. It specifies CASSYDGLRAEAFF. V is TRBV6-2 or TRBV6-3 and J is TRBJ1-1; no clear D. Trimming took off 2 bases at V and 6 bases at J, with 13 bases between the two ends. The CDR3 extends over 14 amino acids. CDR1 is MNHEY and CDR2 is SVGEGT in the germline V gene.

The J gene is TRBJ2-3, the V gene TRBV11-2; 8 bases align to TRBD2. With 3 bases clipped from V and 5 bases from J, the junction kept 10 bases outside the gene matches. The length of the CDR3 is 16 residues. Germline V gene sequence: CDR1 SGHAT, CDR2 FQNNGV. CDR3 protein: CASSFRPREGRDTQYF. Here the CDR3 DNA reads TGTGCCAGCAGCTTTCGGCCCCGGGAGGGTCGAGATACGCAGTATTTT. The variable domain in full, completed from reference TRBV11-2 and TRBJ2-3, reads EAGVAQSPRYKIIEKRQSVAFWCNPISGHATLYWYQQILGQGPKLLIQFQNNGVVDDSQLPKDRFSAERLKGVDSTLKIQPAKLEDSAVYLCASSFRPREGRDTQYFGPGTRLTVL.

This sequence joins TRBV7-2 and TRBJ2-7; the match to TRBD2 covers 13 bases. The V and J ends lost 3 bases and 5 bases, in that order; junction bases with no gene match: 4. Per germline, CDR1 SGHTA and CDR2 FQGNSA. This CDR3 contains 15 residues. The CDR3 bases are TGTGCCAGCAGCTTTTCCGGGACTAGCGGGAACGAGCAGTACTTC. Its translation: CASSFSGTSGNEQYF.

The gene calls are TRBV6-2 or TRBV6-3 and TRBJ1-1, with 7 nucleotides matching TRBD1. Trimming at V came to 4 bases and at J to 1 base, leaving 3 bases not matched to a gene. In germline, CDR1 is MNHEY, CDR2 SVGEGT. The CDR3 has 14 residues. The CDR3 bases are TGTGCCAGCAGTTGGGGGACAGCGAACACTGAAGCTTTCTTT. Amino acid sequence: CASSWGTANTEAFF.

This chain links TRBV11-1 with TRBJ1-1; 7 positions match TRBD1. Germline loops: CDR1 SGHAT, CDR2 FQDESV (reference sequence). CDR3 length equals 13 residues. V lost 8 bases to trimming and J lost 5 bases; unmatched junction nucleotides: 8. CDR3 coding DNA: TGTGCCAGCCGTAAAACAGGGGCGACTGAAGCTTTCTTT. Translating gives CASRKTGATEAFF.

The chain recombines TRBV24-1 with TRBJ2-2, with D tentatively TRBD1 or TRBD2 (5 bases each). Germline V gene sequence: CDR1 KGHDR, CDR2 SFDVKD. CDR3 size: 14 residues. Deletions cut 4 bases from V and 5 bases from J, with 10 bases between. CDR3 residues: CATSERDVTGELFF. As DNA, the CDR3 is TGTGCCACCAGTGAACGGGACGTGACCGGGGAGCTGTTTTTT.

This clone was detected a few times. This chain joins TRBV27 and TRBJ1-1; D gene ambiguous. The CDR3 is 13 amino acids. Trimming pared 4 bases from V and 7 bases from J, leaving 13 bases between. CDR1 is MNHEY and CDR2 is SMNVEV in the germline V gene (reference sequence). The CDR3 sequence: CASSSTGRGEAFF. The CDR3 coding sequence is TGTGCCAGCAGTTCTACCGGACGGGGTGAAGCTTTCTTT.

This clone has a single count. The J gene is TRBJ1-2, the V gene TRBV19, with 10 bases that match TRBD1. The CDR3 runs 13 residues. With V trimmed by 7 bases and J by 7 bases, 6 bases remained unmatched. The V gene's germline CDR1 is LNHDA and CDR2 SQIVND (reference sequence). The DNA of the CDR3 is TGTGCCAGTAAAACGAGGGACAGGGGTGGCTACACCTTC. This gives the protein CASKTRDRGGYTF.

V gene TRBV5-5 combines with J gene TRBJ1-1, with TRBD1 identical over 9 bases. Trimming cost V 0 bases and J 5 bases; bases outside gene matches: 8. CDR1 SGHKS and CDR2 YYEKEE come from the germline V gene (reference sequence). The CDR3 has 16 residues. The CDR3 DNA reads as TGTGCCAGCAGCTTGGGAATACAGGGGGCGTTTACTGAAGCTTTCTTT. Its translation is CASSLGIQGAFTEAFF.

V usage is TRBV7-3 and J usage is TRBJ1-1; no reliable D call. Trimming shortened V by 2 bases and J by 3 bases, and 16 bases separated the two germline ends. The germline V gene encodes CDR1 SGHTA and CDR2 FQGTGA. The CDR3 is 16 residues long. CDR3 sequence (DNA): TGTGCCAGCAGCTTACGCGCCCCCCGAGTAGACACTGAAGCTTTCTTT. Translating it yields CASSLRAPRVDTEAFF.

The chain links TRBV7-2 to TRBJ2-7; TRBD2 aligns across 7 bases. The CDR3 has 15 amino acids. Germline V gives CDR1 SGHTA, CDR2 FQGNSA. With 3 bases clipped from V and 6 bases from J, the junction kept 11 bases outside the gene matches. The CDR3 sequence: CASSLASGPGREQYF. In DNA form, the CDR3 reads TGTGCCAGCAGCTTGGCTAGCGGTCCGGGGCGCGAGCAGTACTTC.

This clone has just one count. V is TRBV18 and J is TRBJ2-7; 7 bases line up with TRBD2. The J segment lost 4 bases and the V segment lost 0 bases, leaving 0 bases of the junction unmatched. Germline V gene lookup returns CDR1 KGHSH and CDR2 LQKENI. The CDR3 has 13 amino acids. The CDR3 DNA is TGTGCCAGCTCACCACCAGCGGGGTACGAGCAGTACTTC. It translates to CASSPPAGYEQYF.

The V call is TRBV2, the J call TRBJ2-5, with D possibly TRBD1 on 5 matching bases. Trimming took 7 bases from V and 2 from J, leaving 8 bases between them. The CDR3 contains 12 residues. Germline CDR1 reads SNHLY; CDR2 reads FYNNEI. The CDR3 DNA reads TGTGCCAGCAAGACAGATCAAGAGACCCAGTACTTC. Encoded protein: CASKTDQETQYF.

The CDR3 here is CASSPDTGSYNEQFF. DNA of the CDR3: TGCGCCAGCAGCCCCGACACCGGCTCCTACAATGAGCAGTTCTTC. The chain couples TRBV4-3 to TRBJ2-1; D unclear. From germline, CDR1 is LGHNA and CDR2 YSLEER. The CDR3 contains 15 residues. Deletions cut 4 bases from V and 0 bases from J, with 10 bases between.

V and J are TRBV5-6 and TRBJ1-1; D gene unclear. V lost 0 bases to trimming and J lost 3 bases, with 3 bases between them. The CDR3 contains 12 residues. The germline V gene encodes CDR1 SGHDT and CDR2 YYEEEE. The CDR3, as DNA: TGTGCCAGCAGCTTGGGTTACACTGAAGCTTTCTTT. Its protein product is CASSLGYTEAFF.

This chain connects TRBV28 to TRBJ2-2; D is undetermined. Per the germline V gene, CDR1 is MDHEN and CDR2 is SYDVKM. The CDR3 extends over 14 amino acids. Trimming removed 3 bases from V and 1 base from J, with 6 bases in between. Here the CDR3 DNA reads TGTGCCAGCAGTTTCCCGGGGAACACCGGGGAGCTGTTTTTT. This gives the protein CASSFPGNTGELFF.

This chain uses TRBV28 with TRBJ1-2; D gene unclear. The length of the CDR3 is 12 residues. The germline V gene encodes CDR1 MDHEN and CDR2 SYDVKM. V lost 6 bases and J lost 3, with 8 bases in between. The CDR3: CASRPGYYGYTF. The CDR3 DNA follows: TGTGCCAGCAGACCAGGATACTATGGCTACACCTTC.

This clone came up a few times. Other DNA sequences from this sample encode an identical CDR3 as well. The rearrangement joins TRBV2 to TRBJ1-5; D remains unclear. This CDR3 is 13 amino acids long. Trimming stripped 6 bases from V and 4 bases from J, with 10 bases between. Germline loops: CDR1 SNHLY, CDR2 FYNNEI. For the CDR3, the DNA is TGTGCCAGCAGGAGGTTGGGAAATCAGCCCCAGCATTTT. Its translation: CASRRLGNQPQHF.

The chain uses TRBV15 and TRBJ1-2, with D unclear. Germline V gives CDR1 LNHNV, CDR2 YYDKDF (reference sequence). The CDR3 sequence is 14 residues long. Between the trimmed V and J ends, which lost 1 base and 3 bases, there was a span of 9 bases. The CDR3 DNA reads TGTGCCACCAGCAGAGCCGGCATCCACTATGGCTACACCTTC. Its protein product is CATSRAGIHYGYTF. Complete variable domain (other parts from reference TRBV15 and TRBJ1-2): DAMVIQNPRYQVTQFGKPVTLSCSQTLNHNVMYWYQQKSSQAPKLLFHYYDKDFNNEADTPDNFQSRRPNTSFCFLDIRSPGLGDTAMYLCATSRAGIHYGYTFGSGTRLTVV.

The chain has TRBV6-6 and TRBJ1-1; 7 nucleotides line up with TRBD1. Trimming at V came to 6 bases and at J to 8 bases, leaving 9 bases not matched to a gene. CDR1 and CDR2 from the germline V gene are MNHNY and SVGAGI (reference sequence). This CDR3 is 13 amino acids long. The CDR3 loop is CASSRGTEAEAFF. The CDR3, as DNA: TGTGCCAGCAGCCGGGGGACAGAAGCCGAAGCTTTCTTT.

This chain links TRBV28 with TRBJ1-6; 9 bases agree with TRBD1. Germline values: CDR1 MDHEN, CDR2 SYDVKM. The length of the CDR3 is 17 residues. The V segment lost 7 bases and the J segment 10 bases; nucleotides outside the gene matches: 17. The CDR3, as DNA: TGTGCCAGCACCCCTCAGGCACCGGGACAGGGAAAGTCACCCCTCCACTTT. This translates into CASTPQAPGQGKSPLHF.

This clone has just one count. The J gene is TRBJ1-1, the V gene TRBV5-1, with D possibly being TRBD1 (6 bases). The V end was cut by 4 bases, the J end by 6 bases, with 16 bases between. Germline V CDR1 and CDR2: SGHRS, YFSETQ. CDR3 length: 14 residues. CDR3 loop: CASSPGGAEAEAFF. In DNA form, the CDR3 reads TGCGCCAGCAGCCCTGGGGGGGCCGAGGCTGAAGCTTTCTTT.

The chain is built from TRBV4-1 and TRBJ2-2; 11 nucleotides align to TRBD1. V dropped 3 bases and J dropped 4; count of bases not matched to a gene: 4. CDR1 is MGHRA and CDR2 is YSYEKL in the germline V gene. The CDR3 consists of 16 residues. The chain's CDR3 is CASSHRTGGRTGELFF. The DNA for the CDR3 is TGCGCCAGCAGCCACCGGACAGGGGGCCGCACCGGGGAGCTGTTTTTT.